A single sample gave rise to the 14 T cell receptor beta chains below, sequenced in a study of brain T cells in children with intractable seizures. Repertoires were generated with immunoSEQ multiplex PCR, while TCRdb's copy carries only in-frame clones and drops some. The sample includes around 41,000 clones, 80% to 95% of them seen just once. Sequencing used peripheral blood, obtained at surgery. These receptors all come from a girl aged 2-9 years with tuberous sclerosis and intractable seizures.

The V and J genes are TRBV29-1 and TRBJ2-1; tentative D call: TRBD1 (6 bases). Germline V gene lookup returns CDR1 SQVTM and CDR2 ANQGSEA. The CDR3 extends over 15 amino acids. The V gene lost 3 bases and the J gene lost 4 bases, with 16 bases spanning the gap. The CDR3 DNA sequence: TGCAGCGTTGATCGGGACAACTACGTTTACAATGAGCAGTTCTTC. This sequence encodes CSVDRDNYVYNEQFF.

The CDR3 bases are TGTGCCAGCAGTACGAGGGGCTCCCACACTGAAGCTTTCTTT. This gives the protein CASSTRGSHTEAFF. The chain has TRBV2 and TRBJ1-1; possibly TRBD1 for D (5 bases). Trimming removed 5 bases at V and 3 bases at J, with 13 bases between. The CDR3 totals 14 residues. Germline V CDR1 and CDR2: SNHLY, FYNNEI.

This clone has just one count. Relative to the germline gene, one junction end is altered; a read error may explain this. The chain uses TRBV24-1 and TRBJ1-1; D not certain. The length of the CDR3 is 12 residues. Germline V gene sequence: CDR1 KGHDR, CDR2 SFDVKD. The CDR3 loop reads CATSDSGTQAFF. In DNA form, the CDR3 reads TGTGCCACCAGTGATTCGGGCACTCAAGCTTTCTTT.

The chain joins TRBV6-1 to TRBJ2-7; a weak D match, TRBD2 (5 bases). Trimming cost V 1 base and J 3 bases, with 10 bases left between them. The V gene's germline CDR1 is MNHNS and CDR2 SASEGT. This CDR3 is 14 amino acids long. The CDR3 protein is CASSEERDYYEQYV. The CDR3 bases are TGTGCCAGCAGTGAAGAGAGAGACTACTACGAGCAGTACGTC.

This sequence joins TRBV21-1 and TRBJ1-4; the D segment call TRBD1 is taken from the table without a DNA check. TRBV21-1 is recorded as a pseudogene. CDR3 length: 16 amino acids. CDR3 bases: TGTGCCAGCAGCAAACGATCGACAGGGAGGAATGAAAAACTGTTTTTT. Translated, it gives CASSKRSTGRNEKLFF.

The chain couples TRBV19 to TRBJ2-7, with 8 bases lining up with TRBD1. Germline loops: CDR1 LNHDA, CDR2 SQIVND (reference sequence). The length of the CDR3 is 14 residues. The junction had 6 bases not matched to a gene; V was cut back by 5 bases and J by 3 bases. CDR3 region: CASSSDRVGYEQYF. CDR3 coding DNA: TGTGCCAGTAGTTCGGACAGGGTGGGCTACGAGCAGTACTTC.

This clone has just one count. V is TRBV9 and J is TRBJ2-3, with TRBD1 matching over 9 bases. The CDR3 has 18 residues. Trimming cost V 4 bases and J 2 bases; bases outside gene matches: 14. The germline gives CDR1 SGDLS, CDR2 YYNGEE. The CDR3 here is CASSTSGTGIRNTDTQYF. CDR3 DNA: TGTGCCAGCAGCACTTCCGGGACAGGGATTAGAAACACAGATACGCAGTATTTT.

This clone was found once. The CDR3 DNA reads as TGTGCCTGGAGATGGCCCAACACTGAAGCTTTCTTT. Translation: CAWRWPNTEAFF. The chain carries TRBV30 and TRBJ1-1, with no clear D. The germline V gene has CDR1 GTSNPN and CDR2 SVGIG (reference sequence). The CDR3 is 12 residues long. Trimming left V 3 bases short and J 2 bases short, with 7 bases between.

The V call is TRBV2, the J call TRBJ1-2; D perhaps matches TRBD1 (6 bases). Trimming stripped 7 bases from V and 8 bases from J, with 17 bases between. Germline V gives CDR1 SNHLY, CDR2 FYNNEI. This CDR3 has 13 residues. CDR3 in amino acids: CASTYRVGKGYTF. The DNA of the CDR3 is TGTGCCAGCACTTACAGGGTCGGAAAAGGCTACACCTTC.

The J gene is TRBJ1-2, the V gene TRBV7-9, with D hard to call. There are 13 residues in the CDR3. Trimming left V 1 base short and J 8 bases short, with 11 bases between. In germline, CDR1 is SEHNR, CDR2 FQNEAQ (reference sequence). In DNA form, the CDR3 reads TGTGCCAGCAGCTTAGGGGCCGAATGGGGCTACACCTTC. Its translation: CASSLGAEWGYTF.

The V gene is TRBV7-9, the J gene TRBJ1-5; TRBD1 agrees at 9 bases. Germline assignment: CDR1 SEHNR and CDR2 FQNEAQ (reference sequence). This CDR3 comprises 15 residues. J lost 5 bases, V lost 5 bases, and 7 bases had no gene match. CDR3 sequence reads: CASSNTGGPYQPQHF. The CDR3 nucleotides read TGTGCCAGCAGCAACACAGGGGGCCCATATCAGCCCCAGCATTTT.

CDR3 in amino acids: CASSESGETQYF. CDR3 sequence (DNA): TGCGCCAGCAGTGAGTCAGGGGAGACCCAGTACTTC. The chain carries TRBV10-2 and TRBJ2-5, with no clear D. V gave up 0 bases and J gave up 5 bases, with 4 bases separating them. The CDR3 spans 12 residues. Germline V CDR1 and CDR2: WSHSY, SAAADI.

This chain uses TRBV30 with TRBJ1-5; 7 bases line up with TRBD1. Germline V gene lookup returns CDR1 GTSNPN and CDR2 SVGIG (reference sequence). This CDR3 is 13 amino acids long. The ends lost 4 bases at V and 7 bases at J; junction bases unmatched: 7. Here the CDR3 DNA reads TGTGCCTGGAACCTCGACAGGGCCCAGCCCCAGCATTTT. This encodes CAWNLDRAQPQHF.

The chain is built from TRBV24-1 and TRBJ1-2; 7 bases fit TRBD1. Germline loops: CDR1 KGHDR, CDR2 SFDVKD. The CDR3 covers 13 residues. The V and J ends lost 12 bases and 8 bases, in that order; junction bases with no gene match: 14. The CDR3 DNA reads as TGTGCCTCCTCCGGGACAGTTGATTCAGGCTACACCTTC. Protein: CASSGTVDSGYTF.